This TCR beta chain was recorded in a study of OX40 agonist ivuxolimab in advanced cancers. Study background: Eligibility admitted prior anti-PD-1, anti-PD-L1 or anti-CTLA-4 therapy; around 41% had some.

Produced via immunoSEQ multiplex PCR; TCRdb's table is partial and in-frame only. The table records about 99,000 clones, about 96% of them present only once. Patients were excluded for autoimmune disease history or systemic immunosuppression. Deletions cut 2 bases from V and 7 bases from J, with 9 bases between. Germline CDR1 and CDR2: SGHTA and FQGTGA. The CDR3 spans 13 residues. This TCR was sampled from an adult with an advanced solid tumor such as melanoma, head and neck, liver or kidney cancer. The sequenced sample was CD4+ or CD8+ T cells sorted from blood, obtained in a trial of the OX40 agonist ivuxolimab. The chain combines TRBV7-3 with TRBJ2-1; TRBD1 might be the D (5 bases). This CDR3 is CASSLGAYNEQFF. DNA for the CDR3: TGTGCCAGCAGCTTAGGGGCTTATAATGAGCAGTTCTTC.